What follows describes a single T cell receptor (beta chain). TCRdb's table, derived via immunoSEQ multiplex PCR, lists solely in-frame clones and lacks some. Among 90,000 to 150,000 clones listed, roughly 88% were seen once. The entry originates in a study of control samples from healthy donors and cancer patients. Trimming cost V 5 bases and J 3 bases, with 17 bases left between them. The germline gives CDR1 SGHNT, CDR2 YENEEA. The CDR3 has 15 amino acids. V is TRBV11-3 and J is TRBJ2-7, with D unclear. This clonotype was obtained from a man aged 40-55 years in good health. Sequenced material: blood. CDR3 loop: CASSPGVGLIYEQYF. The DNA of the CDR3 is TGTGCCAGCAGCCCTGGGGTGGGGTTGATCTACGAGCAGTACTTC.